This entry lists 4 T cell receptor beta chains sequenced from one sample in a study of persistence of HIV-infected CD4 T cells. These TCRs' antigens remain unknown. The libraries were made with immunoSEQ version 4 in survey mode. Only in-frame clones appear in the TCRdb table, and some are missing; sequencing was by immunoSEQ multiplex PCR. The sample consists of some 58,000 clones, 65% to 75% of them appearing once. Cells were stimulated with overlapping HIV-1 Gag 15-mer peptides. CD40L/CD69 double-negative CD45RO-high memory CD4+ T cells were collected. The sequences come from CD4+ T cells sorted from PBMCs after approximately 19-hour stimulation, collected from a patient who received antiretroviral therapy. The receptor source for this set is an adult man with HIV who was CMV-seropositive.

As to this clone: The sample has other DNA sequences that encode this CDR3 too. The CDR3 region is CASSLTGGEQYF. The CDR3 DNA sequence: TGTGCCAGCAGTTTGACGGGGGGCGAGCAGTACTTC. The rearrangement joins TRBV12-3 or TRBV12-4 to TRBJ2-7, with 7 bases lining up with TRBD2. The junction had 2 bases not matched to a gene; V was cut back by 3 bases and J by 6 bases. CDR3 size: 12 residues.

The chain combines TRBV19 with TRBJ2-1; 11 bases are a match to TRBD1. The CDR3 runs to 16 residues. V lost 1 base to trimming and J lost 4 bases; unmatched junction nucleotides: 3. Germline values: CDR1 LNHDA, CDR2 SQIVND (reference sequence). CDR3 loop: CASSIGGTGGYNEQFF. The CDR3 DNA follows: TGTGCCAGTAGTATAGGTGGGACAGGGGGATACAATGAGCAGTTCTTC.

This rearrangement joins TRBV28 to TRBJ1-4; TRBD1 matches at 8 bases. The V segment lost 6 bases and the J segment 9 bases; nucleotides outside the gene matches: 6. The CDR3 is 13 residues long. In germline, CDR1 is MDHEN, CDR2 SYDVKM. The CDR3 nucleotides are TGTGCCAGCAGCCCACAGGGGGGGAAAAAACTGTTTTTT. Amino acid sequence: CASSPQGGKKLFF.

V gene TRBV27 combines with J gene TRBJ1-5; D perhaps matches TRBD1 (6 bases). The CDR3 is 14 amino acids. Trimming shortened V by 6 bases and J by 8 bases, and 17 bases separated the two germline ends. The germline V gene encodes CDR1 MNHEY and CDR2 SMNVEV (reference sequence). This CDR3 reads CASRTRGPGEPQHF. The CDR3 DNA reads TGTGCCAGCAGAACACGGGGGCCAGGGGAGCCCCAGCATTTT.